Listed below are T cell receptor beta chains from one sample, sequenced in a study of shared clonotypes between healthy human individuals. Measured with immunoSEQ multiplex PCR; TCRdb has only the in-frame clones, and not every one. The sample yields more than 2 million clones, nearly 97% seen once. The sample was naive CD4+ T cells sorted from blood. Receptors originate from a man aged 18 to 29 in good health. Both conserved end residues are part of each CDR3. Each record gives: V gene, clone size, J gene, CDR3 length, D gene, CDR3 DNA, CDR3 protein. D genes are given only for firm matches. Expanded clones get a size class; other rows say once, few or many, or leave the size out.

V gene: TRBV5-6
clone size: -
J gene: TRBJ2-5
CDR3 length: 14
D gene: TRBD1
CDR3 DNA: TGTGCCAGCAGCTTGGGGGGGACAGCAGAGACCCAGTACTTC
CDR3 protein: CASSLGGTAETQYF

V gene: TRBV4-1
clone size: -
J gene: TRBJ2-5
CDR3 length: 14
D gene: -
CDR3 DNA: TGCGCCAGCAGCCAAGTACCGATATTAGAGACCCAGTACTTC
CDR3 protein: CASSQVPILETQYF

V gene: TRBV6-1
clone size: -
J gene: TRBJ2-1
CDR3 length: 20
D gene: TRBD2
CDR3 DNA: TGTGCCAGCAGTGAATTGCTTCTCGGGGAAGCGGGGGGCCGTCGGAATGAGCAGTTCTTC
CDR3 protein: CASSELLLGEAGGRRNEQFF

V gene: TRBV4-1
clone size: -
J gene: TRBJ1-6
CDR3 length: 17
D gene: -
CDR3 DNA: TGCGCCAGCAGCCAAGAAGCAAAATCTTATAGGAGCTCACCCCTCCACTTT
CDR3 protein: CASSQEAKSYRSSPLHF

V gene: TRBV6-5
clone size: -
J gene: TRBJ2-1
CDR3 length: 15
D gene: -
CDR3 DNA: TGTGCCAGCAGTTACAAGCGGAACTCCTACAATGAGCAGTTCTTC
CDR3 protein: CASSYKRNSYNEQFF

V gene: TRBV2
clone size: -
J gene: TRBJ1-3
CDR3 length: 15
D gene: TRBD1
CDR3 DNA: TGTGCCAGCAGCTGGGACAGGGGCTCTGGAAACACCATATATTTT
CDR3 protein: CASSWDRGSGNTIYF

V gene: TRBV12-5
clone size: -
J gene: TRBJ2-3
CDR3 length: 14
D gene: -
CDR3 DNA: TGTGCTAGTGGTTTGGTGTCAAGCACAGATACGCAGTATTTT
CDR3 protein: CASGLVSSTDTQYF

V gene: TRBV11-1
clone size: -
J gene: TRBJ2-3
CDR3 length: 13
D gene: TRBD1
CDR3 DNA: TGTGCCAGCAAGGGGAAGGGGGCATATACGCAGTATTTT
CDR3 protein: CASKGKGAYTQYF

V gene: TRBV27
clone size: -
J gene: TRBJ2-3
CDR3 length: 16
D gene: -
CDR3 DNA: TGTGCCAACGCCTTATCCCGTGACAGGAACACAGATACGCAGTATTTT
CDR3 protein: CANALSRDRNTDTQYF

V gene: TRBV28
clone size: -
J gene: TRBJ2-7
CDR3 length: 10
D gene: -
CDR3 DNA: TGTAGTGGATTTTCCTACGAGCAGTACTTC
CDR3 protein: CSGFSYEQYF

V gene: TRBV7-2
clone size: -
J gene: TRBJ1-4
CDR3 length: 14
D gene: -
CDR3 DNA: TGTGCCAGCAGCTTAATAGGGGCGGGTGAAAAACTGTTTTTT
CDR3 protein: CASSLIGAGEKLFF

V gene: TRBV30
clone size: -
J gene: TRBJ1-5
CDR3 length: 13
D gene: -
CDR3 DNA: TGTGCCTGTTCCCGGGCCTTATTTCAGCCCCAGCATTTT
CDR3 protein: CACSRALFQPQHF

V gene: TRBV11-2
clone size: -
J gene: TRBJ1-3
CDR3 length: 12
D gene: -
CDR3 DNA: TGTGCCAGCGGGGGCTCTGGAAACACCATATATTTT
CDR3 protein: CASGGSGNTIYF

V gene: TRBV2
clone size: -
J gene: TRBJ2-2
CDR3 length: 13
D gene: -
CDR3 DNA: TGTGCCAGCCTACCGGACGGCACCGGGGAGCTGTTTTTT
CDR3 protein: CASLPDGTGELFF

V gene: TRBV2
clone size: once
J gene: TRBJ2-7
CDR3 length: 14
D gene: TRBD1
CDR3 DNA: TGTGCCAGCAGTGATCTGGGACAGGGTCGCGAGCAGTACTTC
CDR3 protein: CASSDLGQGREQYF

V gene: TRBV27
clone size: -
J gene: TRBJ1-4
CDR3 length: 12
D gene: -
CDR3 DNA: TGTGCCAGCAACACCTTACGGGAAAAACTGTTTTTT
CDR3 protein: CASNTLREKLFF

V gene: TRBV23-1
clone size: -
J gene: TRBJ1-5
CDR3 length: 14
D gene: -
CDR3 DNA: TGCGCCACCCAACCTAGACAGCGGAATCAGCCCCAGCATTTT
CDR3 protein: CATQPRQRNQPQHF

V gene: TRBV10-3
clone size: -
J gene: TRBJ2-3
CDR3 length: 15
D gene: -
CDR3 DNA: TGTGCCATCAGTGGGACTATTTCTAGCACAGATACGCAGTATTTT
CDR3 protein: CAISGTISSTDTQYF

V gene: TRBV30
clone size: once
J gene: TRBJ2-1
CDR3 length: 15
D gene: -
CDR3 DNA: TGTGCCTGGAAGGGGGGGAGTTCCTTTTACAATGAGCAGTTCTTC
CDR3 protein: CAWKGGSSFYNEQFF

V gene: TRBV10-3
clone size: -
J gene: TRBJ2-1
CDR3 length: 14
D gene: -
CDR3 DNA: TGTGCCATCATGGCCAGCGGGCCCTACAATGAGCAGTTCTTC
CDR3 protein: CAIMASGPYNEQFF